This record concerns one TCR beta chain sequence. This record belongs to a study of blood T cell repertoires in COVID-19. Study as a whole: Acute-phase and convalescent COVID-19 samples originated in the United States, Italy and Spain.

This CDR3 is 13 amino acids long. Germline values: CDR1 LGHNA, CDR2 YSLEER. The V gene end was trimmed by 5 bases and the J gene end by 7 bases; junction bases not matched to a gene: 7. The method was immunoSEQ multiplex PCR; TCRdb's version includes in-frame clones alone and lacks a portion of them. This sample yields about 200,000 clones, of which approximately 81% are seen a single time; about 5% belongs to the top ten. This TCR was sampled from a woman older than 75 with acute or convalescent COVID-19. The sample taken for sequencing was peripheral blood. The rearrangement uses TRBV4-3 and TRBJ1-1; TRBD1 matches 7 bases. CDR3 sequence (DNA): TGCGCCAGCAGCACACAGGGGATTGGTGAAGCTTTCTTT. Translation: CASSTQGIGEAFF.